The entry below describes one T cell receptor (beta chain). One junction end disagrees with the germline gene, perhaps due to a read error. From germline, CDR1 is SGHRS and CDR2 YFSETQ. The CDR3 extends over 15 amino acids. The data were taken from a study of tumor-infiltrating lymphocytes in primary liver carcinoma. The roughly 18-32 mg bulk tissue piece was not sorted before simultaneous RNA and DNA extraction. A primer matching the constant region was used to make TCR beta cDNA from approximately 500 ng of total RNA. Each TCR beta library was derived from three nested multiplex PCR rounds that employed slightly modified ARM-PCR. A C-beta reverse primer and TRBV1-TRBV30 forward primers served in each of the first two PCR rounds, at ten to eleven cycles apiece. TCRdb called the multiplex PCR reads again in MiXCR, with one record for every CDR3 protein. The sample lists 45,000 to 55,000 distinct CDR3 sequences, about two thirds seen once, with approximately 31% in the top ten.

The receptor was isolated from a man aged 40-50 years with primary liver carcinoma and hepatitis B virus infection. The chain uses TRBV5-1 and TRBJ2-3, with 11 bases identical to TRBD2. Input material: liver tumor tissue from sampling region 5. As to subset: tumor region T5, tumor centre. As DNA, the CDR3 is TGCACCAGCAGGGATACTAGCGGGAGTTTGGATACGCAGTATTTT. Translation: CTSRDTSGSLDTQYF.